These 31 T cell receptor beta chains originate from one sample sequenced in a study of lymphopenia after photon versus proton radiotherapy. The table came from immunoSEQ multiplex PCR; TCRdb's copy has only in-frame clones and leaves some out. The sample lists more than 45,000 clones; 65% to 85% were seen once. Sequenced material: peripheral blood, taken from a patient treated with proton-based radiotherapy. Source of these receptors: a man in his 60s with pancreatic cancer.

There are a few counts of this clone. The chain joins TRBV7-6 to TRBJ1-5, with 9 bases matching TRBD1. Germline V lookup: CDR1 SGHVS, CDR2 FNYEAQ. The CDR3 consists of 15 residues. V was clipped by 5 bases and J by 5 bases; unmatched bases: 7. This CDR3 is CASSAGTGQDQPQHF. The CDR3 region has the DNA TGTGCCAGCAGCGCCGGGACAGGGCAAGATCAGCCCCAGCATTTT.

This rearrangement joins TRBV19 to TRBJ1-5; 9 bases line up with TRBD1. The trim removed 6 bases at V and 5 bases at J, leaving 8 bases unmatched. The CDR3 runs 15 residues. Germline CDR1 LNHDA, CDR2 SQIVND (reference sequence). The CDR3 nucleotides are TGTGCCAGTAGGAACTCCGGGACAGGGTATCAGCCCCAGCATTTT. This codes for CASRNSGTGYQPQHF.

The V and J genes are TRBV6-1 and TRBJ2-7; D remains unclear. Germline loops: CDR1 MNHNS, CDR2 SASEGT. Trimming stripped 6 bases from V and 3 bases from J, with 18 bases between. This CDR3 comprises 15 residues. The CDR3 sequence: CASRPYKVANYEQYF. The DNA of the CDR3 is TGTGCCAGCAGACCTTATAAGGTAGCCAACTACGAGCAGTACTTC.

This sequence joins TRBV5-4 and TRBJ2-7; no clear D. The CDR3 loop spans 13 amino acids. Germline V gene sequence: CDR1 SGHNT, CDR2 YYREEE (reference sequence). V dropped 0 bases and J dropped 3 bases, with 7 bases sitting between them. The CDR3 reads CASSLGLDYEQYF. The CDR3 bases are TGTGCCAGCAGCTTGGGACTTGACTACGAGCAGTACTTC. Using reference TRBV5-4 and TRBJ2-7 for the parts outside the CDR3, the full variable domain is ETGVTQSPTHLIKTRGQQVTLRCSSQSGHNTVSWYQQALGQGPQFIFQYYREEENGRGNFPPRFSGLQFPNYSSELNVNALELDDSALYLCASSLGLDYEQYFGPGTRLTVT.

The chain joins TRBV19 to TRBJ2-2, with 8 bases aligning to TRBD2. V lost 9 bases and J lost 0; bases outside the gene matches: 6. Germline CDR1 is LNHDA and CDR2 is SQIVND (reference sequence). This CDR3 region has 15 residues. The CDR3 is CASLSGSANTGELFF. Here the CDR3 DNA reads TGTGCCAGCCTAAGCGGGAGCGCGAACACCGGGGAGCTGTTTTTT.

The J gene is TRBJ1-2, the V gene TRBV15; D gene unclear. V was pared by 0 bases and J by 7 bases, with 18 bases between. The V gene's germline CDR1 is LNHNV and CDR2 YYDKDF (reference sequence). This CDR3 spans 16 amino acids. The CDR3 here is CATSRDRADRTTGYTF. CDR3 DNA sequence: TGTGCCACCAGCAGAGATAGAGCGGACCGCACTACTGGCTACACCTTC.

The chain joins TRBV6-1 to TRBJ2-2; D gene ambiguous. Germline CDR1 reads MNHNS; CDR2 reads SASEGT. CDR3 size: 14 residues. The V gene lost 1 base and the J gene lost 7 bases, with 10 bases spanning the gap. The CDR3 DNA sequence: TGTGCCAGCAGTGAAGGAATGGGGATCGGGGAGCTGTTTTTT. Translated, it gives CASSEGMGIGELFF.

V gene TRBV30 combines with J gene TRBJ1-5; D is unclear. Germline V gene data show CDR1 as GTSNPN and CDR2 as SVGIG (reference sequence). Trimming left V 2 bases short and J 7 bases short, with 21 bases between. The CDR3 has 16 residues. The CDR3 DNA sequence: TGTGCCTGGAGTTCAATGGGCAGGTCGGCGAAACAGCCCCAGCATTTT. Translating gives CAWSSMGRSAKQPQHF.

This clone was seen a single time. J is TRBJ2-2 and V is TRBV9; D gene unclear. CDR3 length: 14 residues. Looked up from germline, CDR1 is SGDLS and CDR2 is YYNGEE. The germline V and J ends were trimmed by 0 bases and 3 bases, with 6 bases remaining between them. The CDR3 sequence is CASSVATDTGELFF. The CDR3 DNA sequence: TGTGCCAGCAGCGTAGCTACTGACACCGGGGAGCTGTTTTTT.

The genes are TRBV5-6 and TRBJ2-1, with a tentative D call TRBD1 (5 bases). This CDR3 region has 14 residues. CDR1 and CDR2 (germline): SGHDT, YYEEEE. V was clipped by 1 base and J by 7 bases, with 12 bases between them. The CDR3 is CASSLRARVNEQFF. The DNA of the CDR3 is TGTGCCAGCAGCTTGAGGGCCAGGGTAAATGAGCAGTTCTTC. Based on the CDR3 plus reference TRBV5-6 and TRBJ2-1, the full variable domain is DAGVTQSPTHLIKTRGQQVTLRCSPKSGHDTVSWYQQALGQGPQFIFQYYEEEERQRGNFPDRFSGHQFPNYSSELNVNALLLGDSALYLCASSLRARVNEQFFGPGTRLTVL.

The chain couples TRBV9 to TRBJ2-7; 8 bases agree with TRBD2. There are 13 residues in the CDR3. Germline CDR1 SGDLS, CDR2 YYNGEE. V was pared by 2 bases and J by 3 bases, with 1 base of the junction left unmatched. The CDR3 nucleotides read TGTGCCAGCAGCGTCGGGACTAGCTACGAGCAGTACTTC. Translating it yields CASSVGTSYEQYF.

The rearrangement links TRBV25-1 to TRBJ2-5; 8 bases are a match to TRBD2. CDR1 and CDR2 (germline): MGHDK, SYGVNS. V gave up 4 bases and J gave up 4 bases; unmatched junction bases: 5. This CDR3 is 14 amino acids long. CDR3 sequence: CASSAPGGLETQYF. In nucleotides, the CDR3 is TGTGCCAGCAGTGCTCCGGGAGGGTTAGAGACCCAGTACTTC.

The chain uses TRBV6-5 and TRBJ2-2; D perhaps matches TRBD2 (6 bases). This CDR3 is 13 amino acids long. Germline V CDR1 and CDR2: MNHEY, SVGAGI. Trimming stripped 4 bases from V and 4 bases from J, with 7 bases between. CDR3 sequence reads: CASSSGGTGELFF. As DNA, the CDR3 is TGTGCCAGCAGTTCCGGGGGCACCGGGGAGCTGTTTTTT.

This clone was seen only a few times. This chain joins TRBV5-1 and TRBJ1-4; D uncertain. The V and J ends lost 5 bases and 8 bases respectively, with 13 bases between them. The CDR3 spans 13 residues. CDR1 is SGHRS, CDR2 YFSETQ, per germline. In nucleotides, the CDR3 is TGCGCCAGCAGTCGGGTCTCGGGGGAAAAACTGTTTTTT. Its translation: CASSRVSGEKLFF.

V and J are TRBV2 and TRBJ2-5; D might be TRBD1 (6 bases). The CDR3 consists of 15 residues. V lost 8 bases, J lost 1 base, and 17 bases lay in between. CDR1 and CDR2 (germline): SNHLY, FYNNEI. In DNA form, the CDR3 reads TGTGCCAGCCAACTACAGGGTCTGGGCCAAGAGACCCAGTACTTC. Translated, it gives CASQLQGLGQETQYF.

V and J are TRBV10-1 and TRBJ2-3, with D unresolved. The germline V gene encodes CDR1 WNHNN and CDR2 SYGVQD (reference sequence). The CDR3 consists of 14 residues. Trimming left V 3 bases short and J 5 bases short, with 12 bases between. The CDR3: CASSDNMWGDTQYF. In nucleotides, the CDR3 is TGCGCCAGCAGTGATAATATGTGGGGAGATACGCAGTATTTT.

This chain links TRBV5-1 with TRBJ2-2, with unresolved D. The CDR3 loop spans 14 amino acids. Looked up from germline, CDR1 is SGHRS and CDR2 is YFSETQ. V was pared by 0 bases and J by 5 bases, with 8 bases between. CDR3 DNA: TGCGCCAGCAGCTTGGTCCCGGCTACCGGGGAGCTGTTTTTT. Its translation is CASSLVPATGELFF.

This sequence joins TRBV28 and TRBJ2-7; D perhaps matches TRBD2 (6 bases). CDR3 length equals 12 residues. Trimming took off 6 bases at V and 5 bases at J, with 11 bases between the two ends. CDR1 MDHEN and CDR2 SYDVKM come from the germline V gene. The CDR3 protein is CASREGNHEQYF. DNA of the CDR3: TGTGCCAGCAGGGAGGGGAACCACGAGCAGTACTTC.

The genes are TRBV9 and TRBJ2-2, with no clear D. The CDR3 has 16 amino acids. Germline CDR1 SGDLS, CDR2 YYNGEE. V lost 3 bases and J lost 0, with 12 bases in between. CDR3 nucleotide sequence: TGTGCCAGCAGCGCGTATGGAAGGGCGAACACCGGGGAGCTGTTTTTT. It specifies CASSAYGRANTGELFF.

DNA of the CDR3: TGTGCCAGCAGCTTATCCCTTTGGACTAGCGGGGCCCCCGGTGAGCAGTTCTTC. Translated, it gives CASSLSLWTSGAPGEQFF. The chain recombines TRBV7-8 with TRBJ2-1, with 12 bases matching TRBD2. The CDR3 is made up of 18 amino acids. J was trimmed by 9 bases and V by 2 bases; bases with no gene match: 14. The germline gives CDR1 SGHVS, CDR2 FQNEAQ.

This clone came up a few times. In nucleotides, the CDR3 is TGCAGCGTTTCCGACAGGGCCGGGGAGCTGTTTTTT. Its translation is CSVSDRAGELFF. The J gene is TRBJ2-2, the V gene TRBV29-1, with 7 positions matching TRBD1. The J segment lost 6 bases and the V segment lost 5 bases, leaving 3 bases of the junction unmatched. CDR1 and CDR2 from the germline V gene are SQVTM and ANQGSEA. CDR3 length: 12 residues.

This chain joins TRBV28 and TRBJ1-2; possible D gene TRBD1, 5 bases. Trimming shortened V by 4 bases and J by 3 bases, and 15 bases separated the two germline ends. This CDR3 is 15 amino acids long. Germline CDR1 is MDHEN and CDR2 is SYDVKM. The CDR3 here is CASSWGGNKDYGYTF. The CDR3 bases are TGTGCCAGCAGTTGGGGGGGGAACAAAGACTATGGCTACACCTTC.

This clone appeared once. The rearrangement links TRBV11-3 to TRBJ2-1; 11 positions match TRBD2. After removal of 3 bases from V and 10 bases from J, the junction contained 14 bases not matched to a gene. In germline, CDR1 is SGHNT, CDR2 YENEEA. This CDR3 comprises 17 residues. The CDR3 loop is CASSFSGLAVTPQEQFF. The CDR3 DNA sequence: TGTGCCAGCAGCTTCTCGGGACTAGCGGTAACACCCCAGGAGCAGTTCTTC. Complete variable domain (other parts from reference TRBV11-3 and TRBJ2-1): EAGVVQSPRYKIIEKKQPVAFWCNPISGHNTLYWYLQNLGQGPELLIRYENEEAVDDSQLPKDRFSAERLKGVDSTLKIQPAELGDSAVYLCASSFSGLAVTPQEQFFGPGTRLTVL.

The J gene is TRBJ2-4, the V gene TRBV5-1; 14 bases line up with TRBD2. The CDR3 length is 18 residues. CDR1 and CDR2 from the germline V gene are SGHRS and YFSETQ. V trimming: 6 bases; J trimming: 9 bases; junction bases outside the gene matches: 17. In nucleotides, the CDR3 is TGCGCCAGCACCCTACTTCTCCGACTAGCGGGAGGGCTGGGCATTCAGTACTTC. Encoded protein: CASTLLLRLAGGLGIQYF.

The rearrangement joins TRBV5-1 to TRBJ1-6; 8 bases match TRBD1. The CDR3 is 14 amino acids. The V gene's germline CDR1 is SGHRS and CDR2 YFSETQ. Trimming removed 4 bases from V and 16 bases from J; junction bases left unmatched: 13. CDR3 amino acids: CASSPGTGRSPLHF. The DNA for the CDR3 is TGCGCCAGCAGCCCTGGGACAGGCCGGTCTCCACTCCACTTT. Based on the CDR3 plus reference TRBV5-1 and TRBJ1-6, the full variable domain is KAGVTQTPRYLIKTRGQQVTLSCSPISGHRSVSWYQQTPGQGLQFLFEYFSETQRNKGNFPGRFSGRQFSNSRSEMNVSTLELGDSALYLCASSPGTGRSPLHFGNGTRLTVT.

This clone was recorded once. In DNA, the CDR3 is TGTGCCAGTAGTCAACGGACTAGCGGGAGGGCCAGGACAGATACGCAGTATTTT. Translated, it gives CASSQRTSGRARTDTQYF. V is TRBV19 and J is TRBJ2-3, with TRBD2 matching over 15 bases. This CDR3 contains 18 residues. Germline values: CDR1 LNHDA, CDR2 SQIVND (reference sequence). The ends lost 5 bases at V and 3 bases at J; junction bases unmatched: 9.

As DNA, the CDR3 is TGCGCCAGCAGCTCCCGGACAGCTAGCGACGAGCAGTACTTC. Its translation is CASSSRTASDEQYF. The chain combines TRBV5-1 with TRBJ2-7; D may be TRBD1 or TRBD2 (6 bases each). Trimming left V 3 bases short and J 5 bases short, with 15 bases between. The CDR3 totals 14 residues. CDR1 is SGHRS and CDR2 is YFSETQ in the germline V gene.

The chain has TRBV2 and TRBJ2-7, with TRBD1 identical over 9 bases. J lost 2 bases, V lost 6 bases, and 29 bases had no gene match. The CDR3 runs 22 residues. CDR1 and CDR2 (germline): SNHLY, FYNNEI. The DNA for the CDR3 is TGTGCCAGCAGATCAACATGGAATTCCGGAGGACAGGGGCTCGCGAGAACCTACGAGCAGTACTTC. Protein sequence: CASRSTWNSGGQGLARTYEQYF.

The chain employs TRBV2 and TRBJ2-6; D call uncertain. The germline V and J ends were trimmed by 5 bases and 2 bases, with 10 bases remaining between them. This CDR3 has 15 amino acids. The germline V gene encodes CDR1 SNHLY and CDR2 FYNNEI. As DNA, the CDR3 is TGTGCCAGCAGTAACCAGGATCCTGGGGCCAACGTCCTGACTTTC. It translates to CASSNQDPGANVLTF. Full variable domain (missing parts from reference TRBV2 and TRBJ2-6): EPEVTQTPSHQVTQMGQEVILRCVPISNHLYFYWYRQILGQKVEFLVSFYNNEISEKSEIFDDQFSVERPDGSNFTLKIRSTKLEDSAMYFCASSNQDPGANVLTFGAGSRLTVL.

The V gene is TRBV6-1, the J gene TRBJ1-2; D unclear. CDR1 and CDR2 from the germline V gene are MNHNS and SASEGT. Trimming left V 5 bases short and J 0 bases short, with 13 bases between. The CDR3 is 15 amino acids. Here the CDR3 DNA reads TGTGCCAGCAGTACCTGGGAGGGTACTAACTATGGCTACACCTTC. Protein product: CASSTWEGTNYGYTF.

V gene TRBV28 combines with J gene TRBJ2-7, with D unresolved. This CDR3 is 14 amino acids long. V shed 8 bases and J shed 4 bases, with 18 bases lying between them. Germline CDR1 MDHEN, CDR2 SYDVKM. CDR3 sequence (DNA): TGTGCCAGCGTCGGAAGGTCGTGGGTTTACGAGCAGTACTTC. It encodes CASVGRSWVYEQYF.